The entry that follows covers one TCR beta chain sequence. The table came from immunoSEQ multiplex PCR; TCRdb's copy has only in-frame clones and leaves some out. This table holds 89,000 or so clones, about 90% found once. This sample stems from a study of control samples from healthy donors and cancer patients. Germline values: CDR1 SNHLY, CDR2 FYNNEI. V lost 1 base and J 5 bases, leaving 12 bases between the germline ends. CDR3 length equals 14 residues. The sequenced sample was blood. The chain carries TRBV2 and TRBJ2-7, with a possible D match to TRBD2 (5 bases). This TCR came from a man aged 50-60 years in good health. CDR3 loop: CASSEGGLKNEQYF. The CDR3 DNA sequence: TGTGCCAGCAGTGAAGGCGGACTCAAAAACGAGCAGTACTTC.